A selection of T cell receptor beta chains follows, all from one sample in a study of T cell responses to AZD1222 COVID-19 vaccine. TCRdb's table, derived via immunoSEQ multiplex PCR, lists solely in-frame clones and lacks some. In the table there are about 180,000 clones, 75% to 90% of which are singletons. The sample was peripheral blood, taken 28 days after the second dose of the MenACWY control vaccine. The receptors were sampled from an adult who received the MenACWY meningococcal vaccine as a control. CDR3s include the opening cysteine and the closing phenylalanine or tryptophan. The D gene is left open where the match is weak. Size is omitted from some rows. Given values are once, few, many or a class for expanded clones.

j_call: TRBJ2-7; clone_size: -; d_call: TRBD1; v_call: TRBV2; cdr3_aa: CASSDWDSYEQYF; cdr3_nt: TGTGCCAGCAGTGATTGGGACAGCTACGAGCAGTACTTC
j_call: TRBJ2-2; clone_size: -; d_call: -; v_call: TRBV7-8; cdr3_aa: CASSLLTGHTGELFF; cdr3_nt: TGTGCCAGCAGCTTACTTACTGGCCACACCGGGGAGCTGTTTTTT
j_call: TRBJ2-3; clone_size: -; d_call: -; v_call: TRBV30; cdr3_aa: CAWSDGGSDTQYF; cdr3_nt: TGTGCCTGGAGCGACGGAGGGTCAGATACGCAGTATTTT
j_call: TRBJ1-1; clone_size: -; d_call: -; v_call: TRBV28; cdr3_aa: CASFTGKGWGTEAFF; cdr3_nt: TGTGCCAGCTTCACCGGAAAGGGTTGGGGCACTGAAGCTTTCTTT
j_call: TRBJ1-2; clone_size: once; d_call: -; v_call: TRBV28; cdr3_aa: CASSTLVGRGGYTF; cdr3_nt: TGTGCCAGCAGTACCCTGGTGGGAAGGGGTGGCTACACCTTC
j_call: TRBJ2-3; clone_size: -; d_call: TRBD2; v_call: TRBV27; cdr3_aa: CASSPLLYRLAGGRDTQYF; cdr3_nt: TGTGCCAGCAGCCCCCTGCTTTACCGACTAGCGGGAGGGAGAGATACGCAGTATTTT
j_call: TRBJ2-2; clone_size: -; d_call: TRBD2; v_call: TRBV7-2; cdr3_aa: CASSWIAGVYTGELFF; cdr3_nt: TGTGCCAGCAGCTGGATAGCGGGAGTGTACACCGGGGAGCTGTTTTTT
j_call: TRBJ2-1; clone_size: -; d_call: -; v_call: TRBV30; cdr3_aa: CAWNPGPHNEQFF; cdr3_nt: TGTGCCTGGAATCCCGGGCCCCACAATGAGCAGTTCTTC
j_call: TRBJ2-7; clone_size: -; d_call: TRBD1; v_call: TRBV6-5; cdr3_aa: CASSPDRGFYEQYF; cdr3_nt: TGTGCCAGCAGTCCAGACAGGGGATTTTACGAGCAGTACTTC
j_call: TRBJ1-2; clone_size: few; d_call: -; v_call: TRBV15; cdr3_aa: CATSAEHRGLAF; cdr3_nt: TGTGCCACCAGCGCCGAACATCGGGGACTTGCCTTC
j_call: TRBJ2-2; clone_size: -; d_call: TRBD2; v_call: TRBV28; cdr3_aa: CASRTSGRATGELFF; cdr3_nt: TGTGCCAGCAGAACTAGCGGGAGGGCCACCGGGGAGCTGTTTTTT
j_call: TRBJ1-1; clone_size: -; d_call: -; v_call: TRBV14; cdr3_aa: CASSLEWGNTEAFF; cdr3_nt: TGTGCCAGCAGTCTTGAGTGGGGGAACACTGAAGCTTTCTTT
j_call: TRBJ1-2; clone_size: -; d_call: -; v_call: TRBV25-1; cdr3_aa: CASSESGGTRYGYTF; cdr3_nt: TGTGCCAGCAGTGAATCTGGGGGGACCCGCTATGGCTACACCTTC
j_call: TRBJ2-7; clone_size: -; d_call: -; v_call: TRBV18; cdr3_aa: CASSPRGRDVSEQYF; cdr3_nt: TGTGCCAGCTCACCAAGGGGGCGGGACGTGAGCGAGCAGTACTTC
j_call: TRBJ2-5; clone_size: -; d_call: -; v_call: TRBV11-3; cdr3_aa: CASSLRGIGETQYF; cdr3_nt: TGTGCCAGCAGCTTGCGAGGAATTGGTGAGACCCAGTACTTC
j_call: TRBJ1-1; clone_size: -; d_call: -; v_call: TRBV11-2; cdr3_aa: CASSLVLNTEAFF; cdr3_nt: TGTGCCAGCAGCTTAGTCCTGAACACTGAAGCTTTCTTT
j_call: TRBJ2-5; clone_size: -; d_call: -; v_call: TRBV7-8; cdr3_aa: CASSLEWLVRETQYF; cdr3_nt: TGTGCCAGCAGCTTAGAGTGGCTAGTAAGAGAGACCCAGTACTTC
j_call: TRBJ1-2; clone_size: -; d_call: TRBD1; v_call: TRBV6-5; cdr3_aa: CASSRTTGNYGYTF; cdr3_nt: TGTGCCAGCAGTCGGACGACAGGGAACTATGGCTACACCTTC
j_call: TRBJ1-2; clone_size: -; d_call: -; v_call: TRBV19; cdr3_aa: CASSWAGGTNYGYTF; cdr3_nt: TGTGCCAGTAGTTGGGCGGGCGGAACTAACTATGGCTACACCTTC
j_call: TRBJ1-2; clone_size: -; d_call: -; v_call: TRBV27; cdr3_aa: CASSWLSAGGGVNYGYTF; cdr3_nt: TGTGCCAGCAGTTGGCTTTCGGCGGGAGGGGGAGTTAACTATGGCTACACCTTC
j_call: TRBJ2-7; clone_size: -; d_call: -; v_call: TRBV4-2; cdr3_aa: CASSQDRASSSYEQYF; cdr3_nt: TGTGCCAGCAGCCAAGATAGGGCGTCATCCAGCTACGAGCAGTACTTC
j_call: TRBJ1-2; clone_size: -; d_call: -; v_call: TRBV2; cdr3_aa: CASSEQRGYTF; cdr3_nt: TGTGCCAGCAGTGAGCAGAGGGGCTACACCTTC
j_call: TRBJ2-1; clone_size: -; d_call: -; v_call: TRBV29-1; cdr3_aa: CSVGIGTTQADEQFF; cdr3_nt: TGCAGCGTCGGAATAGGGACAACTCAGGCAGATGAGCAGTTCTTC
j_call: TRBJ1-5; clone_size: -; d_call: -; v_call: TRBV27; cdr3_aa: CASSYSRSNQPQHF; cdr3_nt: TGTGCCAGCAGTTACAGCCGGAGCAATCAGCCCCAGCATTTT
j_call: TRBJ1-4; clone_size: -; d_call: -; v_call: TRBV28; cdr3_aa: CASSFAATTNEKLFF; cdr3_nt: TGTGCCAGCAGTTTCGCGGCGACCACTAATGAAAAACTGTTTTTT
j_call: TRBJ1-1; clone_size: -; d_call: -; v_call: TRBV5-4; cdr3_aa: CASSPSLGQNTEAFF; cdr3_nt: TGTGCCAGCAGCCCCTCCTTGGGACAGAACACTGAAGCTTTCTTT
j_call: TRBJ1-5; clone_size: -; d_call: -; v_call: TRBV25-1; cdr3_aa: CASSDVRGIAQHF; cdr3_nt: TGTGCCAGCAGTGACGTGAGAGGCATCGCCCAGCATTTT
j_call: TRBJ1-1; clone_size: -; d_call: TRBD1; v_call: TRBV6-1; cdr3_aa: CASSEQGAPLTEAFF; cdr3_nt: TGTGCCAGCAGTGAGCAGGGGGCTCCTTTAACTGAAGCTTTCTTT
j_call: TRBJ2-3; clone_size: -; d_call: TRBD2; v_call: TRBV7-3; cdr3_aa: CASSSGLAATDTQYF; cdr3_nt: TGTGCCAGCAGCTCCGGACTAGCGGCCACAGATACGCAGTATTTT
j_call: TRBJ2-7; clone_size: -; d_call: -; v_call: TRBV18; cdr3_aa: CASSPTAWGEQYF; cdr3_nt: TGTGCCAGCTCCCCGACAGCCTGGGGCGAGCAGTACTTC
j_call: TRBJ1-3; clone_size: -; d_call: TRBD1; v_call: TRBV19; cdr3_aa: CASSQPGQESGNTIYF; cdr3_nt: TGTGCCAGTAGTCAACCGGGACAGGAATCCGGAAACACCATATATTTT
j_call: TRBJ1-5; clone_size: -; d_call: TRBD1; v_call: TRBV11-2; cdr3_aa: CASSMGTGRNNQPQHF; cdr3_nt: TGTGCCAGCAGCATGGGGACAGGGAGAAACAATCAGCCCCAGCATTTT
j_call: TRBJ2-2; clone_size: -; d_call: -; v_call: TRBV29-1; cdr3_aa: CSVERGLGVGDPGELFF; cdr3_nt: TGCAGCGTTGAACGGGGGTTAGGGGTAGGGGATCCCGGGGAGCTGTTTTTT
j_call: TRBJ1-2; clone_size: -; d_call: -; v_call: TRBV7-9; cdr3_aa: CASSSLPSGRDYGYTF; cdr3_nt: TGTGCCAGCAGCTCACTGCCCTCGGGGAGGGATTATGGCTACACCTTC
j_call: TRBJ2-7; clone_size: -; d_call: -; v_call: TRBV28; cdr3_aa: CASSLSQDVTYEQYF; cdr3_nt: TGTGCCAGCAGTTTATCGCAGGACGTGACCTACGAGCAGTACTTC
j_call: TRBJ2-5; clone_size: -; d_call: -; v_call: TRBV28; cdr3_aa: CASSFGGTKETQYF; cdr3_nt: TGTGCCAGCAGTTTCGGGGGCACGAAAGAGACCCAGTACTTC
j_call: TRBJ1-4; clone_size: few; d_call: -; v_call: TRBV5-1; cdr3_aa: CASRSPAGDEKLFF; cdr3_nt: TGCGCCAGCAGGTCCCCCGCGGGGGATGAAAAACTGTTTTTT
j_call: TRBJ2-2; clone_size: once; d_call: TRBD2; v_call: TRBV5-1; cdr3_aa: CASSPTAGVSGELFF; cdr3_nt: TGCGCCAGCAGCCCGACGGCGGGAGTCTCCGGGGAGCTGTTTTTT
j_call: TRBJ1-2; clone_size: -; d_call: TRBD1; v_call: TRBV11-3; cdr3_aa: CASRTGVGYTF; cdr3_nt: TGTGCCAGCAGAACAGGGGTTGGCTACACCTTC
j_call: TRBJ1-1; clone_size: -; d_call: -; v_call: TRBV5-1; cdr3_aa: CASREQVQRTEAFF; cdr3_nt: TGCGCCAGCAGGGAACAGGTCCAGAGGACTGAAGCTTTCTTT
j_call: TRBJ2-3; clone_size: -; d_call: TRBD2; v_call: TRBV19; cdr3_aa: CASRTSGITDTQYF; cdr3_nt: TGTGCCAGCCGGACTAGCGGGATCACAGATACGCAGTATTTT
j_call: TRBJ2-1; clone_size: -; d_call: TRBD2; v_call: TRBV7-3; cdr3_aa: CASSFRTSGMGNEQFF; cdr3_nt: TGTGCCAGCAGCTTCAGGACTAGCGGGATGGGCAATGAGCAGTTCTTC
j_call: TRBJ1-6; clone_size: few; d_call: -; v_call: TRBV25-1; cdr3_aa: CASSDAGSPLHF; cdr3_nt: TGTGCCAGCAGTGATGCCGGGTCACCCCTCCACTTT
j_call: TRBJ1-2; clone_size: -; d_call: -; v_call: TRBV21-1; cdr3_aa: CASSHPRWTPGGYTF; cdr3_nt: TGTGCCAGCAGCCACCCCCGATGGACACCCGGCGGCTACACCTTC
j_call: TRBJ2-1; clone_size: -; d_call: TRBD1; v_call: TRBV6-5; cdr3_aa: CASRRRDRGGNEQFF; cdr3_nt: TGTGCCAGCAGGCGCCGGGACAGGGGGGGTAATGAGCAGTTCTTC
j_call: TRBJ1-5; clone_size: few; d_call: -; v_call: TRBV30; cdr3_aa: CAWSRGHVNQPQHF; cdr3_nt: TGTGCCTGGAGTCGGGGGCATGTCAATCAGCCCCAGCATTTT
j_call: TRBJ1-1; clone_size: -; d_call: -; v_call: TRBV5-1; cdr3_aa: CASSLTGNTEAFF; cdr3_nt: TGCGCCAGCAGCTTGACAGGGAACACTGAAGCTTTCTTT
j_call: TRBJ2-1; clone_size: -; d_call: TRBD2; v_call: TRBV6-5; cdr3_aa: CASSYEPSGSNEQFF; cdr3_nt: TGTGCCAGCAGTTACGAGCCTAGCGGGAGTAATGAGCAGTTCTTC
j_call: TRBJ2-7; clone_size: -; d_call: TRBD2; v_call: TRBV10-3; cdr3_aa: CAIKREASYEQYF; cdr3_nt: TGTGCCATCAAGCGGGAGGCCTCCTACGAGCAGTACTTC
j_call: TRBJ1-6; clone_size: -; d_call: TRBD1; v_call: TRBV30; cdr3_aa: CAWSDRGETYNSPLHF; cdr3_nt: TGTGCCTGGAGTGACAGGGGAGAGACCTATAATTCACCCCTCCACTTT
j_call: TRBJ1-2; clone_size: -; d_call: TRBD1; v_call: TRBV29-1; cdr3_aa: CSADPWPGGFDGYTF; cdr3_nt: TGCAGCGCTGACCCCTGGCCAGGGGGCTTTGATGGCTACACCTTC
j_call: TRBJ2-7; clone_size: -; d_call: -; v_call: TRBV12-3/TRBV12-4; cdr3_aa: CASSPGVSYEQYF; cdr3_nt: TGTGCCAGCAGTCCCGGGGTATCCTACGAGCAGTACTTC